These T cell receptor beta chains were read from a single sample in a study of blood T cell repertoires in COVID-19. TCRdb's copy holds only in-frame clones and misses some; the assay was immunoSEQ multiplex PCR. The sample lists over 100,000 clones, about 83% occurring once. The sequencing sample was made of peripheral blood. These receptors were taken from a man aged 35 to 55 with active or convalescent COVID-19. Each CDR3 is given with its conserved first and last residue. The D gene is left open where the match is weak. Only part of the rows carry a size: once, few, many, or a class if the clone is expanded.

size | D | J | V | DNA | CDR3
once | - | TRBJ1-2 | TRBV7-2 | TGTGCCAGCAGCTTATTAGAAGCAAGAACTAACTATGGCTACACCTTC | CASSLLEARTNYGYTF
- | TRBD1 | TRBJ1-2 | TRBV5-6 | TGTGCCAGCAGCGACAGGGTTTTGGATGGCTACACCTTC | CASSDRVLDGYTF
- | TRBD1 | TRBJ2-7 | TRBV7-6 | TGTGCCAGCAGCCCCGGGACAGACGCCTACGAGCAGTACTTC | CASSPGTDAYEQYF
- | TRBD1 | TRBJ2-7 | TRBV19 | TGTGCCAGTAGTTCGACCGGGACAGGGAAGAACGAGCAGTACTTC | CASSSTGTGKNEQYF
- | TRBD1 | TRBJ1-1 | TRBV5-4 | TGTGCCAGCAGCTCCGGGACAGGCCGGAACACTGAAGCTTTCTTT | CASSSGTGRNTEAFF
few | - | TRBJ2-5 | TRBV11-3 | TGTGCCAGCAGCTTAGGTGAACGGACAGCCCAACAAGAGACCCAGTACTTC | CASSLGERTAQQETQYF
- | - | TRBJ2-2 | TRBV6-2/TRBV6-3 | TGTGCCAGCAGTTACGAGACACTGACCGGGGAGCTGTTTTTT | CASSYETLTGELFF
- | TRBD2 | TRBJ2-3 | TRBV5-1 | TGCGCCAGCAGCTCGGGACTAGCGGGGGTAGTAGATACGCAGTATTTT | CASSSGLAGVVDTQYF
- | - | TRBJ2-1 | TRBV11-2 | TGTGCCAGCAGCTTAGCCATTTACAATGAGCAGTTCTTC | CASSLAIYNEQFF
- | TRBD2 | TRBJ2-1 | TRBV5-6 | TGTGCCAGCAGCTTCGATCTACTAGCGGGGCGGACCACCAATGAGCAGTTCTTC | CASSFDLLAGRTTNEQFF
- | - | TRBJ1-1 | TRBV27 | TGTGCCAGCAGTTTTCACGGGAACACTGAAGCTTTCTTT | CASSFHGNTEAFF
- | TRBD1 | TRBJ1-2 | TRBV11-2 | TGTGCCAGCAGCTTAGGGGGGACAGGGCCCCATGGCTACACCTTC | CASSLGGTGPHGYTF
- | - | TRBJ2-3 | TRBV27 | TGTGCCAGCAGTTTATGGCAGGGGAGGGGAGATACGCAGTATTTT | CASSLWQGRGDTQYF
many | - | TRBJ2-7 | TRBV27 | TGTGCCAGCATACTAGGGGAGCAGTACTTC | CASILGEQYF
- | TRBD1 | TRBJ1-1 | TRBV4-3 | TGCGCCAGCAGCCAAGAAGGACCCGGGACAGGATTCGAATTAAGGGAAGCTTTCTTT | CASSQEGPGTGFELREAFF
- | - | TRBJ1-3 | TRBV6-5 | TGTGCCAGCAGAAGGGGAATTGGAAACACCATATATTTT | CASRRGIGNTIYF
- | TRBD2 | TRBJ2-3 | TRBV2 | TGTGCCAGCAGTGGGAGCGGGGTGGGCACAGATACGCAGTATTTT | CASSGSGVGTDTQYF
few | TRBD1 | TRBJ1-2 | TRBV29-1 | TGCAGCGTTGACCTGGACAGGGGGGATGGCTACACCTTC | CSVDLDRGDGYTF
- | TRBD1 | TRBJ1-3 | TRBV15 | TGTGCCACCAGCAGAGATGGCCCCGGGACAGGCAGAGTCTCTGGAAACACCATATATTTT | CATSRDGPGTGRVSGNTIYF
few | - | TRBJ2-7 | TRBV19 | TGTGCCAGTAGTATCTTGGGCACCTACGAGCAGTACTTC | CASSILGTYEQYF
- | - | TRBJ1-1 | TRBV6-2/TRBV6-3 | TGTGCCAGCAGTTACAATCAACAGGGTAGAGGTACTGAAGCTTTCTTT | CASSYNQQGRGTEAFF
- | - | TRBJ2-7 | TRBV7-2 | TGTGCCAGCAGCTGGGGACTCTCCTACGAGCAGTACTTC | CASSWGLSYEQYF
- | TRBD2 | TRBJ2-2 | TRBV7-2 | TGTGCCAGCAGCTTCTGGGGGACTAGCCCCGGGGAGCTGTTTTTT | CASSFWGTSPGELFF
- | TRBD1 | TRBJ2-7 | TRBV30 | TGTGCCTGGAATCGGGGACAGCTATCCTACGAGCAGTACTTC | CAWNRGQLSYEQYF
once | - | TRBJ1-1 | TRBV5-1 | TGCGCCAGCAGCGTGGACGAGGGAATGATGAACACTGAAGCTTTCTTT | CASSVDEGMMNTEAFF
once | TRBD1 | TRBJ2-7 | TRBV4-1 | TGCGCCAGCAGTCTTGGACAGGAGATCTACGAGCAGTACTTC | CASSLGQEIYEQYF
- | - | TRBJ2-2 | TRBV3-1/TRBV3-2 | TGTGCCAGCAGCCAAATTTATTCTAACACCGGGGAGCTGTTTTTT | CASSQIYSNTGELFF
- | - | TRBJ1-1 | TRBV5-1 | TGCGCCAGCAGCGAGGGTAACACTGAAGCTTTCTTT | CASSEGNTEAFF
- | TRBD1 | TRBJ2-7 | TRBV5-8 | TGTGCCAGCAGCTTGGCGGGACAGGGGGAAACCTACGAGCAGTACTTC | CASSLAGQGETYEQYF
- | TRBD2 | TRBJ2-1 | TRBV5-1 | TGCGCCAGCAACCGGGACTACCAGCAGGGTGAGCAGTTCTTC | CASNRDYQQGEQFF
once | - | TRBJ1-3 | TRBV9 | TGTGCCAGCAGCGCCGAGGGCTCTGGAAACACCATATATTTT | CASSAEGSGNTIYF
- | TRBD1 | TRBJ1-5 | TRBV19 | TGTGCCAGTAGCTCCGGACAGGGCCGCAATCAGCCCCAGCATTTT | CASSSGQGRNQPQHF
once | - | TRBJ1-1 | TRBV6-5 | TGTGCCAGCAGTATGAGATTCACCGGGGGCACTGAAGCTTTCTTT | CASSMRFTGGTEAFF
- | TRBD1 | TRBJ1-2 | TRBV2 | TGTGCCAGCAGCGCGGACAGGGGGCCTTTATATGGCTACACCTTC | CASSADRGPLYGYTF
- | TRBD1 | TRBJ1-1 | TRBV6-5 | TGTGCCAGCAGTTTCCTACGGACAGGGTCCCATGATGAAGCTTTCTTT | CASSFLRTGSHDEAFF
- | TRBD1 | TRBJ2-1 | TRBV6-5 | TGTGCCAGCAGAGACAGGGTGGAAAATTTGGAGCAGTTCTTC | CASRDRVENLEQFF
- | - | TRBJ1-6 | TRBV29-1 | TGCAGCGTTGCTCAGGGCTATAATTCACCCCTCCACTTT | CSVAQGYNSPLHF
once | - | TRBJ1-5 | TRBV3-1/TRBV3-2 | TGTGCCAGCAGCCAAGACGGGGGGGAAGGGCTGAGCAATCAGCCCCAGCATTTT | CASSQDGGEGLSNQPQHF
- | - | TRBJ2-6 | TRBV6-1 | TGTGCCAGCAGTGAACAACCGGGACACCTCTCTGGGGCCAACGTCCTGACTTTC | CASSEQPGHLSGANVLTF
few | TRBD2 | TRBJ2-1 | TRBV7-6 | TGTGCCAGCAGCTCTGGACTAGCGGGGGGGGCCATGAACAATGAGCAGTTCTTC | CASSSGLAGGAMNNEQFF
- | TRBD1 | TRBJ2-7 | TRBV5-6 | TGTGCCAGCAGTTCCCGGGACAGGGACTCCTACGAGCAGTACTTC | CASSSRDRDSYEQYF
- | - | TRBJ2-5 | TRBV12-5 | TGTGCTAGTGGTGCCCTGACATCGTACCAAGAGACCCAGTACTTC | CASGALTSYQETQYF
- | TRBD1 | TRBJ1-1 | TRBV7-2 | TGTGCCAGCACTCGTGATCGACAGGGCCAGGAAGCTTTCTTT | CASTRDRQGQEAFF
- | - | TRBJ1-4 | TRBV30 | TGTGCCTGGAGTGTAGGGGTTACGAAACTGTTTTTT | CAWSVGVTKLFF
- | - | TRBJ1-2 | TRBV19 | TGTGCCAGTAGTATTTGGCGTCCGGGTGACTATGGCTACACCTTC | CASSIWRPGDYGYTF
- | - | TRBJ1-6 | TRBV7-2 | TGTGCCAGCAGCTTAGTCCCCAGGGATTCACCCCTCCACTTT | CASSLVPRDSPLHF